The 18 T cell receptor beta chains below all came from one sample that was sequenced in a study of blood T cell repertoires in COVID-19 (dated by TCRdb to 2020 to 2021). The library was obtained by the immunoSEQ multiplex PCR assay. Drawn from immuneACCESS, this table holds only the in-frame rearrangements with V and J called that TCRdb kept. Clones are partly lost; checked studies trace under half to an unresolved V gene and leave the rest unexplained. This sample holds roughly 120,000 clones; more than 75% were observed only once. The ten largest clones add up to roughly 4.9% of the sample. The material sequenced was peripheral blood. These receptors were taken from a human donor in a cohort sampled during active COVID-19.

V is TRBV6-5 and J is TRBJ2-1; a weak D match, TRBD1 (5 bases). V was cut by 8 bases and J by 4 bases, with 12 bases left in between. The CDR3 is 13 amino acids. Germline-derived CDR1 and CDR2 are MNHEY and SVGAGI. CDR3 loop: CASSQGTYNEQFF. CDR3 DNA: TGTGCCAGCTCCCAGGGAACATACAATGAGCAGTTCTTC.

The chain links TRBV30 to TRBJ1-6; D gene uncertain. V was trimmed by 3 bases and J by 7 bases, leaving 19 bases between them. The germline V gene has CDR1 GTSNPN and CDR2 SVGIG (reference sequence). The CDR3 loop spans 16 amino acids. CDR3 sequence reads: CAWRTTRTPHNSPLHF. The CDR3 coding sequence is TGTGCCTGGAGAACCACCCGGACTCCCCACAATTCACCCCTCCACTTT. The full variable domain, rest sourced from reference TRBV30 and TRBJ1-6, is SQTIHQWPATLVQPVGSPLSLECTVEGTSNPNLYWYRQAAGRGLQLLFYSVGIGQISSEVPQNLSASRPQDRQFILSSKKLLLSDSGFYLCAWRTTRTPHNSPLHFGNGTRLTVT.

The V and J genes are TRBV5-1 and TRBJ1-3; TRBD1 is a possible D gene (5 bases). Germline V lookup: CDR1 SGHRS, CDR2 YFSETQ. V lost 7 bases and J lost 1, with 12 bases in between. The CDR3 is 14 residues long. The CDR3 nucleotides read TGCGCCAGCGCCCAAGGGGATTCTGGAAACACCATATATTTT. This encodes CASAQGDSGNTIYF.

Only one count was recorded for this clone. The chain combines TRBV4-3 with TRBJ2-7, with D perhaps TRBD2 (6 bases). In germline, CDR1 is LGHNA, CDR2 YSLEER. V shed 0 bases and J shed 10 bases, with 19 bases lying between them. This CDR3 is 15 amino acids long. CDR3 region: CASSQDAGPTTPQYF. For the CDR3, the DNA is TGCGCCAGCAGCCAAGACGCGGGGCCGACTACACCCCAGTACTTC.

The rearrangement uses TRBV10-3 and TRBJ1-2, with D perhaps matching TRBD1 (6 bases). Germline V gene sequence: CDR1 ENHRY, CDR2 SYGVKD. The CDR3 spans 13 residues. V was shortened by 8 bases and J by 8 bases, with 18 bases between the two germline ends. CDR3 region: CAISGGSTSGYTF. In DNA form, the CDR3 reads TGTGCCATCTCGGGGGGCTCGACGAGCGGCTACACCTTC.

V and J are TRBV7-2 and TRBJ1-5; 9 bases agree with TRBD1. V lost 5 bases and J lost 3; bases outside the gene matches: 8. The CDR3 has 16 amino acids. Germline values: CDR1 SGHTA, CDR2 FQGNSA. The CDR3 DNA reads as TGTGCCAGCAGCACGACGGGGACAGGGTACAATCAGCCCCAGCATTTT. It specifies CASSTTGTGYNQPQHF.

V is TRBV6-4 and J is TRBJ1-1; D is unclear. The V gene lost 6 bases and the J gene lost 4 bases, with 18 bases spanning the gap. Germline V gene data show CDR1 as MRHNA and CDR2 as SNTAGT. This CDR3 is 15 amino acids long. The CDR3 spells CASREGPTRGTEAFF. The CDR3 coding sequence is TGTGCCAGCAGAGAGGGTCCTACCCGAGGCACTGAAGCTTTCTTT.

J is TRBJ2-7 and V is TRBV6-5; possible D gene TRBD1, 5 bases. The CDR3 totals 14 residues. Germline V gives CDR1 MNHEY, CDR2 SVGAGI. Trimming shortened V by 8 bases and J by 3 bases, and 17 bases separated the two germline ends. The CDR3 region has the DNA TGTGCCAGCCAAAGTCCAGGGAACCTCTACGAGCAGTACTTC. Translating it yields CASQSPGNLYEQYF.

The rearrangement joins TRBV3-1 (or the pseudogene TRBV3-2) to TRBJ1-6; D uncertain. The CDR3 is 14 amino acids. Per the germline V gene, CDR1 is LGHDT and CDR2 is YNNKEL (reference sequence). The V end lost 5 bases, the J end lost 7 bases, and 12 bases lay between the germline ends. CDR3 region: CASSEGGKNSPLHF. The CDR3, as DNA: TGTGCCAGCAGCGAGGGAGGGAAGAATTCACCCCTCCACTTT.

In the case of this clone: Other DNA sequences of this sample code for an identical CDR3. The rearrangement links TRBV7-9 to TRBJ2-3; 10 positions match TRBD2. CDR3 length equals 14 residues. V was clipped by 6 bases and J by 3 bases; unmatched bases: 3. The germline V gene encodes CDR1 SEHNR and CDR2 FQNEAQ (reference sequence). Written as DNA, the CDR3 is TGTGCCAGCAGTGCTAGCGGGAGAACAGATACGCAGTATTTT. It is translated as CASSASGRTDTQYF.

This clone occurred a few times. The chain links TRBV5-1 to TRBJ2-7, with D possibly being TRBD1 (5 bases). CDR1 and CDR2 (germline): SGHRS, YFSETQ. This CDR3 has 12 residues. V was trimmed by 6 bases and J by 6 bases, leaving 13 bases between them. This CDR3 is CASTPGQGEQYF. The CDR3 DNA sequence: TGCGCCAGCACCCCAGGGCAAGGCGAGCAGTACTTC.

DNA for the CDR3: TGTGCCATCAGTGAGACTAGCGCCGGGTACAATGAGCAGTTCTTC. Amino acids: CAISETSAGYNEQFF. V and J are TRBV10-3 and TRBJ2-1; 7 bases are a match to TRBD2. V was pared by 2 bases and J by 4 bases, with 5 bases of the junction left unmatched. CDR1 is ENHRY and CDR2 is SYGVKD in the germline V gene. The CDR3 consists of 15 residues.

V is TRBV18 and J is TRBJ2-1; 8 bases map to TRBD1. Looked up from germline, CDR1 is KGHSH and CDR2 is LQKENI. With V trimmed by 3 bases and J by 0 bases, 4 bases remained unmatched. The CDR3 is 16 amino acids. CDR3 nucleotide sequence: TGTGCCAGCTCACCGGGACAGGACCCCTCCTACAATGAGCAGTTCTTC. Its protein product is CASSPGQDPSYNEQFF.

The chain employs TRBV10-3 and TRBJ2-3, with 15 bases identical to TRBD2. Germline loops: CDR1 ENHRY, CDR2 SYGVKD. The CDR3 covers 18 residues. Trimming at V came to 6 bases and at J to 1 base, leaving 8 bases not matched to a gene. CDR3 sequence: CAIRPGLAGGSGTDTQYF. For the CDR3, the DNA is TGTGCCATCAGGCCGGGACTAGCGGGAGGAAGTGGCACAGATACGCAGTATTTT.

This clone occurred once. In DNA form, the CDR3 reads TGTGCCAGCAGTTTGAGGAGAAACTACGAGCAGTACTTC. This gives the protein CASSLRRNYEQYF. The chain links TRBV27 to TRBJ2-7; D not resolved. CDR1 and CDR2 from the germline V gene are MNHEY and SMNVEV (reference sequence). V lost 3 bases and J 3 bases, leaving 9 bases between the germline ends. This CDR3 spans 13 amino acids.

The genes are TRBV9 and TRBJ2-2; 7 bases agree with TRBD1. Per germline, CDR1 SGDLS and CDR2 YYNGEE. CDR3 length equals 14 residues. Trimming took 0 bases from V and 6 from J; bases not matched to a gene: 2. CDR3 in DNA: TGTGCCAGCAGCGTAGAGGGGGCGGCCGGGGAGCTGTTTTTT. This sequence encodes CASSVEGAAGELFF.

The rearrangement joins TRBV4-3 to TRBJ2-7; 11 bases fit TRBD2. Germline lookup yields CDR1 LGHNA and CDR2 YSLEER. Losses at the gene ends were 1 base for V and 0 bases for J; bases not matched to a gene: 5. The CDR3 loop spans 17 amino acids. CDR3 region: CASSQAPLAGGSYEQYF. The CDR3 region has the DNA TGCGCCAGCAGCCAAGCCCCCCTAGCGGGAGGCTCCTACGAGCAGTACTTC.

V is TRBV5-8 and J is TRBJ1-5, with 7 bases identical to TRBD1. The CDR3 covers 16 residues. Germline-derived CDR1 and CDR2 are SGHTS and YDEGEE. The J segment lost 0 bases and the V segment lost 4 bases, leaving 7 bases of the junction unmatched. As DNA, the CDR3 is TGTGCCAGCAGCACGGGACAGCTTAATAGCAATCAGCCCCAGCATTTT. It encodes CASSTGQLNSNQPQHF.